What follows describes a single T cell receptor (beta chain). A junction end diverges from the germline sequence, so it may reflect a read error. Sequencing used immunoSEQ multiplex PCR; TCRdb keeps in-frame clones, though not all of them. In the table there are roughly 500,000 clones, approximately 78% of which are singletons. The record originates from a study of shared T cell receptors in the human thymus. The data were also submitted as part of a second study, on human thymus T cells. That report notes: Donors were healthy Finnish infants having corrective surgery for congenital heart defects. Resections from corrective heart surgery provided thymus tissue.

This TCR derives from a boy under three years old with a congenital heart defect. Sequencing was carried out using thymocytes.

CDR3 loop: CASSLGFGQGNQPQHF. The CDR3 DNA follows: TGTGCCAGCAGCTTAGGGTTCGGACAGGGCAACCAGCCCCAGCATTTT. The genes are TRBV7-9 and TRBJ1-5; TRBD1 matches at 8 bases. The CDR3 totals 16 residues. Germline CDR1 SEHNR, CDR2 FQNEAQ (reference sequence).